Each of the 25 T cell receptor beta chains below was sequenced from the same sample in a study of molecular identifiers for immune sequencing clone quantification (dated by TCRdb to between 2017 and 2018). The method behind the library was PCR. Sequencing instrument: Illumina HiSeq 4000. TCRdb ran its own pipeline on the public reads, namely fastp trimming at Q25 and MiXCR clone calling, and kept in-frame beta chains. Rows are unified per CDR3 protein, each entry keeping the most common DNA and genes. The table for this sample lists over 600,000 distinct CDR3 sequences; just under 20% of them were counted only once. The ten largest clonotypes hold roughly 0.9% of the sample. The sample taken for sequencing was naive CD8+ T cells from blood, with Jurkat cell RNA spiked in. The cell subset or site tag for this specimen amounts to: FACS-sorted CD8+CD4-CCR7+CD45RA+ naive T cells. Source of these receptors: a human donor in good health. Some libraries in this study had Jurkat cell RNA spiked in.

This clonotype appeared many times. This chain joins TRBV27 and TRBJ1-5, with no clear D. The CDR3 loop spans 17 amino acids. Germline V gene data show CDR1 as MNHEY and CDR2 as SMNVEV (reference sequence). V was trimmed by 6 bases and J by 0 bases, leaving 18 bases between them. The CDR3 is CASSRSQPLYSNQPQHF. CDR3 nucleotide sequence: TGTGCCAGCAGCCGATCACAGCCCTTATATAGCAATCAGCCCCAGCATTTT.

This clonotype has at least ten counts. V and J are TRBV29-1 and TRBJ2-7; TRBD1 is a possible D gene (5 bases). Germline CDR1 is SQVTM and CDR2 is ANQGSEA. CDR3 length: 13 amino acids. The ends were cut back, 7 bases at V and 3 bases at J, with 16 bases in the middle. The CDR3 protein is CSAMTDPDYEQYF. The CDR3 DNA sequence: TGCAGCGCCATGACAGACCCGGACTACGAGCAGTACTTC.

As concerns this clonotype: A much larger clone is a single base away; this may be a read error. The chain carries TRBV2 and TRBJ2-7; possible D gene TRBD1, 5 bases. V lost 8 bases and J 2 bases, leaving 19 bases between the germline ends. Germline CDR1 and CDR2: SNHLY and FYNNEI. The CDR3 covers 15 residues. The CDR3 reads CASVEEQGPPYEQYF. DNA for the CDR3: TGTGCCAGCGTAGAAGAGCAGGGCCCTCCCTACGAGCAGTACTTC.

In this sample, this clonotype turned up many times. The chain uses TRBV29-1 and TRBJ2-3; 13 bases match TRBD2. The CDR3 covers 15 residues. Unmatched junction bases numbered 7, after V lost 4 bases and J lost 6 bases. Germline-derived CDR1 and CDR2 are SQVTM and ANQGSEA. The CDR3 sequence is CSVGIGTSGIDTQYF. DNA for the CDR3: TGCAGCGTTGGTATCGGGACTAGCGGGATTGATACGCAGTATTTT.

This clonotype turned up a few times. The CDR3 region is CASSYGQVGPYGYTF. CDR3 coding DNA: TGTGCCAGCAGTTACGGTCAGGTGGGACCCTATGGCTACACCTTC. This chain connects TRBV6-2 or TRBV6-3 to TRBJ1-2; D may be TRBD1 (5 bases). V dropped 2 bases and J dropped 4 bases, with 14 bases sitting between them. The CDR3 runs 15 residues. CDR1 and CDR2 from the germline V gene are MNHEY and SVGEGT.

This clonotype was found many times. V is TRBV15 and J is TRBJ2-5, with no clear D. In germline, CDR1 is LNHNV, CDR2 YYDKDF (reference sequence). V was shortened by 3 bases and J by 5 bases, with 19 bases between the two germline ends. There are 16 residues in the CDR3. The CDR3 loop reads CATSSESQKGRETQYF. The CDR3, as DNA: TGTGCCACCAGCAGCGAGTCTCAGAAGGGCCGGGAGACCCAGTACTTC.

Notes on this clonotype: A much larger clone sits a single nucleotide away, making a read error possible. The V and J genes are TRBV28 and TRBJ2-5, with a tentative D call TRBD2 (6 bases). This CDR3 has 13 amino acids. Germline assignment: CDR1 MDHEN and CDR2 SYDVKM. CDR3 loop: CVSSERDQETQYF. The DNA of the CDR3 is TGTGTCAGCAGCGAGCGGGACCAAGAGACCCAGTACTTC. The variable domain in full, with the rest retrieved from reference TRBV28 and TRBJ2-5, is DVKVTQSSRYLVKRTGEKVFLECVQDMDHENMFWYRQDPGLGLRLIYFSYDVKMKEKGDIPEGYSVSREKKERFSLILESASTNQTSMYLCVSSERDQETQYFGPGTRLLVL.

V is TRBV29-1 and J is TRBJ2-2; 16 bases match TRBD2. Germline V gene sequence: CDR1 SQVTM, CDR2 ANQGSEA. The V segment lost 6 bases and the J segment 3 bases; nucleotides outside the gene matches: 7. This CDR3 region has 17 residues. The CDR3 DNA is TGCAGCGTCGGAGTGGGACTAGCGGGGGGGGACACCGGGGAGCTGTTTTTT. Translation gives CSVGVGLAGGDTGELFF.

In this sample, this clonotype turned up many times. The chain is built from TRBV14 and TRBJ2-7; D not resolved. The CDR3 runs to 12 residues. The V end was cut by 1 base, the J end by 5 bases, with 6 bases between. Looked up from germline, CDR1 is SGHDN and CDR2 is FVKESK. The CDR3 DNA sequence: TGTGCCAGCAGCCAAGCTCAGCACGAGCAGTACTTC. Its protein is CASSQAQHEQYF. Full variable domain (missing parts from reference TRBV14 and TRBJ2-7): EAGVTQFPSHSVIEKGQTVTLRCDPISGHDNLYWYRRVMGKEIKFLLHFVKESKQDESGMPNNRFLAERTGGTYSTLKVQPAELEDSGVYFCASSQAQHEQYFGPGTRLTVT.

CDR3 protein: CASSPSRLATYNEQFF. The CDR3 nucleotides are TGTGCCAGCAGTCCCAGCCGACTAGCCACCTACAATGAGCAGTTCTTC. The J gene is TRBJ2-1, the V gene TRBV27; 7 positions agree with TRBD2. This CDR3 contains 16 residues. Germline-derived CDR1 and CDR2 are MNHEY and SMNVEV (reference sequence). The J segment lost 2 bases and the V segment lost 5 bases, leaving 9 bases of the junction unmatched.

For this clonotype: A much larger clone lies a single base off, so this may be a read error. CDR3 DNA sequence: TGCGCCAGCAGCCTTTCGCGGGGTACGAGTCAGCCCCAGCATTTT. It yields the protein CASSLSRGTSQPQHF. This chain joins TRBV4-1 and TRBJ1-5; D gene ambiguous. This CDR3 comprises 15 residues. The V and J ends lost 4 bases and 6 bases respectively, with 16 bases between them. Germline CDR1 and CDR2: MGHRA and YSYEKL.

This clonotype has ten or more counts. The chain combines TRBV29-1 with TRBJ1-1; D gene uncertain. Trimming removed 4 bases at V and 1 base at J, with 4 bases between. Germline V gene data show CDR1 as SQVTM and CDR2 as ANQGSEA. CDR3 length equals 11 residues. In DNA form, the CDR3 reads TGCAGCGTTGTAAGGAACACTGAAGCTTTCTTT. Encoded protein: CSVVRNTEAFF. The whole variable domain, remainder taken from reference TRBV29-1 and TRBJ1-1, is SAVISQKPSRDICQRGTSLTIQCQVDSQVTMMFWYRQQPGQSLTLIATANQGSEATYESGFVIDKFPISRPNLTFSTLTVSNMSPEDSSIYLCSVVRNTEAFFGQGTRLTVV.

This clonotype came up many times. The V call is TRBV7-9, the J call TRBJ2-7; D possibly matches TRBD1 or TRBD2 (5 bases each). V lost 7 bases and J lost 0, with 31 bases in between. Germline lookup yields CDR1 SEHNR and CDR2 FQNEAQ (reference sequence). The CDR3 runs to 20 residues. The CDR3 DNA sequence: TGTGCCAGCACCCGATCCGGGACCCGACGGGTTAGCGAGAGCTCCTACGAGCAGTACTTC. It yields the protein CASTRSGTRRVSESSYEQYF.

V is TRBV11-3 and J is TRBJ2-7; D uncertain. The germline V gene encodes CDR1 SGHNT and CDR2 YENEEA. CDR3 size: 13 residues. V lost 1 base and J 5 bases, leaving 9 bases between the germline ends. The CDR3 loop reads CASSLGGRNEQYF. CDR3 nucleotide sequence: TGTGCCAGCAGCTTAGGCGGCCGTAACGAGCAGTACTTC.

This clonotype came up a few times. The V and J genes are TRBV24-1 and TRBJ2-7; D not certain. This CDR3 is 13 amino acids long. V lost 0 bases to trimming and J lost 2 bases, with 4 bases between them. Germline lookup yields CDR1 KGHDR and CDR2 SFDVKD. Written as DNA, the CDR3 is TGTGCCACCAGTGATTTGGACCCCTACGAGCAGTACTTC. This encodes CATSDLDPYEQYF.

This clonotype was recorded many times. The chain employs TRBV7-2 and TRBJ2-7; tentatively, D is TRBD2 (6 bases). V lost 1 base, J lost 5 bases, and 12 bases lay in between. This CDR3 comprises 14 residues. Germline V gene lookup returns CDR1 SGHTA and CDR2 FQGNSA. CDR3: CASSLVGGLDEQYF. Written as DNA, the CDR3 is TGTGCCAGCAGCTTAGTTGGGGGGTTGGACGAGCAGTACTTC.

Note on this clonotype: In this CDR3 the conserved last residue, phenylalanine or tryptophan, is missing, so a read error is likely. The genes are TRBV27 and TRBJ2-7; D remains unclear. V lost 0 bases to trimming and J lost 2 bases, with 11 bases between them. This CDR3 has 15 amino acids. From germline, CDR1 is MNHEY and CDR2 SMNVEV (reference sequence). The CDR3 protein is CASSLSSAATYEQYS. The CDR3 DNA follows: TGTGCCAGCAGTTTATCGTCGGCGGCCACCTACGAGCAGTACTCC.

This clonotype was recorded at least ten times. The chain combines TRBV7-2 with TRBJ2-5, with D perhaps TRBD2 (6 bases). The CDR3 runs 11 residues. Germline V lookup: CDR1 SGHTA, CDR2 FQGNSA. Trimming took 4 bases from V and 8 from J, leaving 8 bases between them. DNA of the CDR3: TGTGCCAGCAGCTGGGGAGGAACCCAGTACTTC. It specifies CASSWGGTQYF.

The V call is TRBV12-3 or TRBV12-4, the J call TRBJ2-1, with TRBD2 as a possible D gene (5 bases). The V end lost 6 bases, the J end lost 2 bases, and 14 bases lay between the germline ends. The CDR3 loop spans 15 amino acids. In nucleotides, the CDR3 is TGTGCCAGCAGCCAACTAGTGTCCCCCTACAATGAGCAGTTCTTC. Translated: CASSQLVSPYNEQFF.

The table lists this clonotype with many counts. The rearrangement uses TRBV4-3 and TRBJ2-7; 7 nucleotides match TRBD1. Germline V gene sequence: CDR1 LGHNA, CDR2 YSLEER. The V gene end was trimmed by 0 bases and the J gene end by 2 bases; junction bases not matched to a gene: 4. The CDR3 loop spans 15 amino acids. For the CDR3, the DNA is TGCGCCAGCAGCCAAGAGTACAGGGGTCCCTACGAGCAGTACTTC. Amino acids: CASSQEYRGPYEQYF.

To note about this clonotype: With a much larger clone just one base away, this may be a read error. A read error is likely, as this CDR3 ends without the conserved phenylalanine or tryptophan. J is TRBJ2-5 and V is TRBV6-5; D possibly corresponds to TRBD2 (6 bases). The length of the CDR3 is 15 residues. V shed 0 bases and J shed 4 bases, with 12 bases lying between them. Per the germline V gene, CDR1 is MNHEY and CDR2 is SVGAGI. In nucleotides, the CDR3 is TGTGCCAGCAGTTACTCCGAGGGCGGGGCAGAGACCCAGTACTCC. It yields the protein CASSYSEGGAETQYS.

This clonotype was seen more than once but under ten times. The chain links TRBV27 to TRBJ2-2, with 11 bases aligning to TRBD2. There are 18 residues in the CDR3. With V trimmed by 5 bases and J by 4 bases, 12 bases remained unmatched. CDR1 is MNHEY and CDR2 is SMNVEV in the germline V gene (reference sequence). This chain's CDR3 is CASSPLTSGAPGTGELFF. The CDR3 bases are TGTGCCAGCAGTCCTCTGACTAGCGGGGCCCCGGGCACCGGGGAGCTGTTTTTT.

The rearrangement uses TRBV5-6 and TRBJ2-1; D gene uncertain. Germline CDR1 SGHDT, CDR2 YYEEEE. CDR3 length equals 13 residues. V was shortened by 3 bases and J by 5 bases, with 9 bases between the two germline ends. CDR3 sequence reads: CASSSGGNNEQFF. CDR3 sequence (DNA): TGTGCCAGCAGCTCGGGCGGAAACAATGAGCAGTTCTTC. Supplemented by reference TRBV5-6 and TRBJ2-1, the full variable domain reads DAGVTQSPTHLIKTRGQQVTLRCSPKSGHDTVSWYQQALGQGPQFIFQYYEEEERQRGNFPDRFSGHQFPNYSSELNVNALLLGDSALYLCASSSGGNNEQFFGPGTRLTVL.

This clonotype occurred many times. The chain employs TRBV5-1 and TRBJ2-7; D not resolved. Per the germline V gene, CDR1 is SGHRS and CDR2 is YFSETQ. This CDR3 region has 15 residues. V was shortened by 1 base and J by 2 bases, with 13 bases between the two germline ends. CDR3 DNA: TGCGCCAGCAGCTTGAATTTCCCCCCCGCCTACGAGCAGTACTTC. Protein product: CASSLNFPPAYEQYF.

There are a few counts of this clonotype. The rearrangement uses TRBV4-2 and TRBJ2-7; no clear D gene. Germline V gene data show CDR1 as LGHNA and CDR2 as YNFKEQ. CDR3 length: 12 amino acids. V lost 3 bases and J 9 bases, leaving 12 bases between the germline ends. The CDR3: CASSQGLAPQYF. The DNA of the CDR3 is TGTGCCAGCAGCCAGGGATTGGCGCCGCAGTACTTC.